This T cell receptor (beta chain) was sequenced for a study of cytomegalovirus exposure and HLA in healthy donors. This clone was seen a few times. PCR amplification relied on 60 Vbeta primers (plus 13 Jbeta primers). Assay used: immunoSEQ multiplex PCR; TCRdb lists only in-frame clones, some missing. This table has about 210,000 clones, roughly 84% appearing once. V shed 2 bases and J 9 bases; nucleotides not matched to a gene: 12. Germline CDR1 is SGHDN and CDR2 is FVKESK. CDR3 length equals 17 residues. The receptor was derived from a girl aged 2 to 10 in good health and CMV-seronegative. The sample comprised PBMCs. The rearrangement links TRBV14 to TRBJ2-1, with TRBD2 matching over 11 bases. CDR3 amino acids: CASSQQWLAGGKGEQFF. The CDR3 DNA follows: TGTGCCAGCAGCCAACAATGGCTAGCGGGGGGAAAGGGTGAGCAGTTCTTC.